The next 30 T cell receptor beta chains were all read from a single sample in a study of response to subunit inactivated influenza vaccine. TCRdb reanalysed the RT-PCR reads using MiXCR and keeps one entry per CDR3 protein. The data contain around 710,000 distinct CDR3 sequences, about 15% of them singletons. Sequenced here: PBMCs from blood, sampled around 15 days before vaccination. These receptors were obtained from a man aged 45-65 years who received an inactivated influenza vaccine.

The gene calls are TRBV30 and TRBJ1-6, with no clear D. The CDR3 runs 13 residues. Trimming took 1 base from V and 7 from J, leaving 8 bases between them. Germline assignment: CDR1 GTSNPN and CDR2 SVGIG (reference sequence). Here the CDR3 DNA reads TGTGCCTGGAGTGGGAACGTCAATTCACCCCTCCACTTT. Its translation is CAWSGNVNSPLHF.

The V and J genes are TRBV15 and TRBJ2-2; the D is unclear. Germline V CDR1 and CDR2: LNHNV, YYDKDF (reference sequence). This CDR3 region has 16 residues. With 1 base removed from V and 1 base from J, the gap between germline ends came to 10 bases. CDR3 amino acids: CATSRGYSRNTGELFF. The CDR3 DNA reads TGTGCCACCAGCAGAGGCTACAGCAGGAACACCGGGGAGCTGTTTTTT.

This chain uses TRBV4-2 with TRBJ2-7; a possible D gene is TRBD2 (6 bases). This CDR3 has 17 residues. CDR1 is LGHNA, CDR2 YNFKEQ, per germline. V was pared by 3 bases and J by 0 bases, with 18 bases between. This CDR3 is CASSHQGLGGSSYEQYF. In DNA form, the CDR3 reads TGTGCCAGCAGCCACCAAGGGCTGGGGGGAAGCTCCTACGAGCAGTACTTC.

This clonotype was observed many times. The chain links TRBV7-2 to TRBJ1-2, with 9 bases fitting TRBD1. V was clipped by 5 bases and J by 4 bases; unmatched bases: 11. The CDR3 extends over 16 amino acids. The germline V gene encodes CDR1 SGHTA and CDR2 FQGNSA. DNA for the CDR3: TGTGCCAGCAGCGCGGGTGGACAGGGGACCTCCTATGGCTACACCTTC. Translating gives CASSAGGQGTSYGYTF.

This clonotype turned up a few times. CDR3 loop: CSARTGGNTEAFF. The CDR3 bases are TGCAGTGCTAGGACAGGGGGGAACACTGAAGCTTTCTTT. This chain links TRBV20-1 with TRBJ1-1, with 9 bases fitting TRBD1. In germline, CDR1 is DFQATT, CDR2 SNEGSKA (reference sequence). The CDR3 contains 13 residues. Trimming took 3 bases from V and 1 from J; bases not matched to a gene: 0.

This clonotype showed up many times. The chain has TRBV20-1 and TRBJ1-2; 8 positions agree with TRBD1. The ends lost 3 bases at V and 7 bases at J; junction bases unmatched: 7. The V gene's germline CDR1 is DFQATT and CDR2 SNEGSKA (reference sequence). The CDR3 has 13 amino acids. This CDR3 is CSASQGAIFGYTF. The CDR3 nucleotides read TGCAGTGCTAGTCAGGGGGCGATTTTTGGCTACACCTTC.

The chain joins TRBV5-8 to TRBJ2-1, with 14 bases lining up with TRBD2. Germline V lookup: CDR1 SGHTS, CDR2 YDEGEE. The ends lost 5 bases at V and 7 bases at J; junction bases unmatched: 8. This CDR3 is built from 16 residues. The CDR3 spells CASRDSGLAGVNEQFF. The DNA of the CDR3 is TGTGCCAGCAGAGATTCGGGACTAGCGGGAGTAAATGAGCAGTTCTTC.

This rearrangement joins TRBV24-1 to TRBJ2-2, with TRBD1 matching over 8 bases. Germline lookup yields CDR1 KGHDR and CDR2 SFDVKD. The CDR3 totals 17 residues. Trimming removed 4 bases from V and 0 bases from J; junction bases left unmatched: 6. CDR3 nucleotide sequence: TGTGCCACCAGTGACCCCCCGGGACAGGCGAACACCGGGGAGCTGTTTTTT. Translating gives CATSDPPGQANTGELFF.

This clonotype came up a few times. This sequence joins TRBV20-1 and TRBJ2-7; 8 positions match TRBD1. Trimming removed 6 bases from V and 0 bases from J; junction bases left unmatched: 7. The germline V gene has CDR1 DFQATT and CDR2 SNEGSKA (reference sequence). The CDR3 spans 14 residues. DNA for the CDR3: TGCAGTGCATCCGACAGGGGACACTCCTACGAGCAGTACTTC. Translation gives CSASDRGHSYEQYF.

A few counts support this clonotype. The gene calls are TRBV10-3 and TRBJ2-3, with 8 bases lining up with TRBD2. J gave up 6 bases and V 3 bases, and 11 bases lay outside the gene matches. The length of the CDR3 is 16 residues. CDR1 and CDR2 from the germline V gene are ENHRY and SYGVKD. The CDR3 region is CAISDVSRGAWDTQYF. The DNA of the CDR3 is TGTGCCATCAGTGATGTCTCGCGGGGGGCTTGGGATACGCAGTATTTT.

This clonotype showed up just a few times. The chain has TRBV28 and TRBJ2-5; 8 bases line up with TRBD1. CDR3 length: 15 residues. The germline V gene has CDR1 MDHEN and CDR2 SYDVKM. V lost 8 bases and J lost 5; bases outside the gene matches: 13. DNA of the CDR3: TGTGCCAGCCGCCCCGATACAGGGGGGTTTGAGACCCAGTACTTC. Protein: CASRPDTGGFETQYF.

The chain is built from TRBV6-1 and TRBJ2-5; 13 positions agree with TRBD2. The CDR3 length is 16 residues. J lost 3 bases, V lost 6 bases, and 7 bases had no gene match. Germline CDR1 MNHNS, CDR2 SASEGT. CDR3 nucleotides: TGTGCCAGCAGGAGGGGACTAGCGGGATTGGAAGAGACCCAGTACTTC. Its protein product is CASRRGLAGLEETQYF.

The sample holds a few counts of this clonotype. The chain has TRBV7-9 and TRBJ2-3, with a weak D call TRBD2 (6 bases). CDR3 length: 16 amino acids. Germline V gives CDR1 SEHNR, CDR2 FQNEAQ (reference sequence). The V gene lost 0 bases and the J gene lost 1 base, with 11 bases spanning the gap. The CDR3 sequence: CASSLALAAGTDTQYF. CDR3 in DNA: TGTGCCAGCAGCTTAGCGTTAGCGGCGGGCACAGATACGCAGTATTTT.

The gene calls are TRBV9 and TRBJ2-7, with unresolved D. The germline CDR1 and CDR2 sequences are SGDLS and YYNGEE. The CDR3 consists of 14 residues. Trimming pared 0 bases from V and 1 base from J, leaving 8 bases between. Here the CDR3 reads CASSVDMGSYEQYF. As DNA, the CDR3 is TGTGCCAGCAGCGTAGACATGGGATCCTACGAGCAGTACTTC. Together with reference TRBV9 and TRBJ2-7, the CDR3 gives the full variable domain: DSGVTQTPKHLITATGQRVTLRCSPRSGDLSVYWYQQSLDQGLQFLIQYYNGEERAKGNILERFSAQQFPDLHSELNLSSLELGDSALYFCASSVDMGSYEQYFGPGTRLTVT.

This chain connects TRBV11-2 to TRBJ2-5; tentatively, D is TRBD1 or TRBD2 (5 bases each). Deletions cut 4 bases from V and 1 base from J, with 13 bases between. Germline V gene sequence: CDR1 SGHAT, CDR2 FQNNGV. The CDR3 runs to 15 residues. The CDR3 nucleotides read TGTGCCAGCAGCTCCCCGGGACGGCCCCAAGAGACCCAGTACTTC. Translated, it gives CASSSPGRPQETQYF.

This clonotype has more than one count but fewer than ten. The rearrangement uses TRBV29-1 and TRBJ2-2; 10 bases fit TRBD1. With V trimmed by 7 bases and J by 1 base, 3 bases remained unmatched. The CDR3 consists of 14 residues. CDR1 SQVTM and CDR2 ANQGSEA come from the germline V gene. The CDR3 region is CSAGQGMNTGELFF. The CDR3 DNA sequence: TGCAGCGCGGGACAGGGGATGAACACCGGGGAGCTGTTTTTT.

This clonotype was observed a few times. The rearrangement uses TRBV27 and TRBJ2-7, with D possibly being TRBD1 (5 bases). Germline CDR1 MNHEY, CDR2 SMNVEV (reference sequence). The CDR3 spans 14 residues. V lost 3 bases and J 0 bases, leaving 9 bases between the germline ends. The CDR3 here is CASSFQGDSYEQYF. The CDR3 DNA is TGTGCCAGCAGTTTTCAAGGGGACTCCTACGAGCAGTACTTC.

A word on this clonotype: A much larger clone sits a single nucleotide away, making a read error possible. Because the CDR3's place on the DNA is in doubt, the DNA is left out and the CDR3 is given as listed by TCRdb. The rearrangement uses TRBV5-6 and TRBJ2-1; the D segment call TRBD1 is taken from the table without a DNA check. The CDR3 has 15 residues if both end residues are counted. CDR1 is SGHDT, CDR2 YYEEEE, per germline. This chain's CDR3 is CASSLVGQGANERFF.

Ten or more counts support this clonotype. The rearrangement joins TRBV6-5 to TRBJ2-5, with D perhaps TRBD1 (7 bases). The CDR3 has 16 residues. The germline V gene has CDR1 MNHEY and CDR2 SVGAGI. V shed 2 bases and J shed 1 base, with 14 bases lying between them. The CDR3 sequence: CASSYAPGGIQETQYF. DNA for the CDR3: TGTGCCAGCAGTTACGCGCCAGGGGGGATCCAAGAGACCCAGTACTTC.

The chain carries TRBV28 and TRBJ2-5; 7 bases agree with TRBD1. From germline, CDR1 is MDHEN and CDR2 SYDVKM. V shed 5 bases and J 0 bases; nucleotides not matched to a gene: 12. This CDR3 is 17 amino acids long. CDR3 sequence (DNA): TGTGCCAGCAGTCGGACAGGAAGAGTTAGGTACCAAGAGACCCAGTACTTC. It translates to CASSRTGRVRYQETQYF.

This clonotype was observed a few times. The gene calls are TRBV5-1 and TRBJ1-4; D may be TRBD1 (6 bases). V lost 4 bases to trimming and J lost 3 bases, with 13 bases between them. In germline, CDR1 is SGHRS, CDR2 YFSETQ. The CDR3 has 15 residues. Here the CDR3 DNA reads TGCGCCAGCAGCGTGCAGACAGGTCCTAATGAAAAACTGTTTTTT. This encodes CASSVQTGPNEKLFF.

This clonotype was seen a handful of times. The chain combines TRBV6-5 with TRBJ1-1, with TRBD1 as a possible D gene (5 bases). CDR1 is MNHEY, CDR2 SVGAGI, per germline. CDR3 length: 13 residues. V shed 2 bases and J shed 7 bases, with 11 bases lying between them. DNA for the CDR3: TGTGCCAGCAGTTACAGGACAAATTATGAAGCTTTCTTT. Protein sequence: CASSYRTNYEAFF.

This sequence joins TRBV6-5 and TRBJ2-1, with TRBD2 as a possible D gene (6 bases). CDR1 is MNHEY and CDR2 is SVGAGI in the germline V gene. This CDR3 has 16 amino acids. Between the trimmed V and J ends, which lost 0 bases and 4 bases, there was a span of 13 bases. CDR3 nucleotides: TGTGCCAGCAGTTACTCGTATCTAGCGCCTTACAATGAGCAGTTCTTC. Translated: CASSYSYLAPYNEQFF.

The chain employs TRBV6-2 or TRBV6-3 and TRBJ2-1; D gene uncertain. Trimming removed 2 bases from V and 8 bases from J, with 19 bases in between. This CDR3 comprises 16 residues. CDR1 is MNHEY, CDR2 SVGEGT, per germline. CDR3 sequence reads: CASSYGLTPNRDEQFF. DNA of the CDR3: TGTGCCAGCAGTTACGGCTTGACCCCGAATAGGGATGAGCAGTTCTTC.

The chain employs TRBV7-3 and TRBJ2-1, with TRBD2 matching over 12 bases. The length of the CDR3 is 15 residues. From germline, CDR1 is SGHTA and CDR2 FQGTGA. Trimming at V came to 6 bases and at J to 6 bases, leaving 6 bases not matched to a gene. This CDR3 reads CASSWTSGIGNEQFF. In DNA, the CDR3 is TGTGCCAGCAGTTGGACTAGCGGGATTGGCAATGAGCAGTTCTTC.

This clonotype was counted only a few times. V is TRBV5-5 and J is TRBJ2-3; D is unresolved. The CDR3 is 15 residues long. Germline values: CDR1 SGHKS, CDR2 YYEKEE (reference sequence). Trimming removed 4 bases at V and 0 bases at J, with 12 bases between. The CDR3 spells CASSPGPVSTDTQYF. DNA for the CDR3: TGTGCCAGCAGCCCCGGGCCCGTCAGCACAGATACGCAGTATTTT.

This clonotype was picked up many times. The chain employs TRBV6-1 and TRBJ2-7, with D perhaps TRBD2 (5 bases). This CDR3 has 13 amino acids. In germline, CDR1 is MNHNS, CDR2 SASEGT. V lost 5 bases to trimming and J lost 5 bases, with 13 bases between them. CDR3 region: CASSLDRGDEQYF. The CDR3 DNA reads as TGTGCCAGCAGTCTGGACCGGGGAGACGAGCAGTACTTC.

In this sample, this clonotype turned up a few times. The chain uses TRBV5-1 and TRBJ2-7; 7 bases are shared with TRBD1. V was clipped by 4 bases and J by 2 bases; unmatched bases: 12. The germline V gene encodes CDR1 SGHRS and CDR2 YFSETQ. The CDR3 covers 16 residues. CDR3 in amino acids: CASSTRPDRRTYEQYF. The CDR3 DNA follows: TGCGCCAGCAGCACACGCCCGGACAGGAGAACCTACGAGCAGTACTTC.

This clonotype was recorded a few times. The genes are TRBV28 and TRBJ2-1; a weak D match, TRBD2 (5 bases). Germline loops: CDR1 MDHEN, CDR2 SYDVKM. The CDR3 runs to 13 residues. Trimming took off 6 bases at V and 6 bases at J, with 12 bases between the two ends. Here the CDR3 reads CASRRVTPNEQFF. In DNA form, the CDR3 reads TGTGCCAGCAGGAGGGTGACCCCCAATGAGCAGTTCTTC.

The table lists this clonotype with a few counts. This CDR3 reads CASSLRQGNIQYF. CDR3 DNA sequence: TGTGCCAGCAGTTTACGACAGGGAAACATTCAGTACTTC. The V call is TRBV12-3 or TRBV12-4, the J call TRBJ2-4; TRBD1 agrees at 7 bases. The CDR3 spans 13 residues. Trimming at V came to 2 bases and at J to 6 bases, leaving 1 base not matched to a gene.